This T cell receptor beta chain was captured by sequencing in a study of blood T cells in healthy people across ages. Findings and caveats of the study: The fall in TCR beta diversity per million T cells was roughly linear with age. A greater number of naive CD4+ cells and higher diversity distinguished long-lived donors from aged donors.

A second PCR, run for roughly 7 to 11 cycles, used a sample-barcoded 5' primer plus a J-beta primer mix. MiXCR was run by TCRdb on the 5' RACE reads, yielding one entry per CDR3 protein. The sample records roughly 1.9 million distinct CDR3 sequences, approximately 40% being singletons. With each sample, at least 5 micrograms of total RNA were extracted. For this clonotype: The antigen remains unidentified.

This CDR3 spans 14 amino acids. The V gene lost 0 bases and the J gene lost 8 bases, with 13 bases spanning the gap. Germline CDR1 is SNHLY and CDR2 is FYNNEI. This sequence originates from a human donor in good health. Sequenced input: blood. V gene TRBV2 combines with J gene TRBJ1-2; D gene ambiguous. The CDR3 protein is CASSEANRVKGYTF. The CDR3 nucleotides read TGTGCCAGCAGTGAAGCCAATCGGGTTAAGGGCTACACCTTC.